The clone carrying this T cell receptor (beta chain) was counted a few times. Antigen: not known. The CDR3 regions of TCR beta were amplified from RNA transcripts. Initially, a first-round RT-PCR of the TCR CDR3 employed the HTBI primer set. A single record per CDR3 protein comes from TCRdb applying MiXCR to the multiplex PCR reads. The data show fewer than 900,000 distinct CDR3 sequences, 16% seen once. These data are taken from a study of T cells in Graves' hyperthyroidism and ophthalmopathy. Study-wide findings and caveats: Appearing also in blood were most of the thyroid clonotypes expanded above 0.001.

Newly diagnosed hyperthyroidism, duration under 2 months, in patients aged 18 to 65. Researchers barred patients who had uncontrolled infection, other autoimmune disease, pregnancy or lactation. The PBMCs were sourced from fresh peripheral blood (about 10 ml). J was trimmed by 2 bases and V by 6 bases; bases with no gene match: 18. The germline CDR1 and CDR2 sequences are LGHDT and YNNKEL (reference sequence). The CDR3 has 20 amino acids. The gene calls are TRBV3-1 and TRBJ2-6, with TRBD1 matching over 8 bases. The sequenced sample consisted of blood. This sequence was found in a man between 18 and 29 years old with Graves' hyperthyroidism. As DNA, the CDR3 is TGTGCCAGCAGACCAATTCTTAGAGCGGACAGGGAGGCTGGGGCCAACGTCCTGACTTTC. It is translated as CASRPILRADREAGANVLTF.